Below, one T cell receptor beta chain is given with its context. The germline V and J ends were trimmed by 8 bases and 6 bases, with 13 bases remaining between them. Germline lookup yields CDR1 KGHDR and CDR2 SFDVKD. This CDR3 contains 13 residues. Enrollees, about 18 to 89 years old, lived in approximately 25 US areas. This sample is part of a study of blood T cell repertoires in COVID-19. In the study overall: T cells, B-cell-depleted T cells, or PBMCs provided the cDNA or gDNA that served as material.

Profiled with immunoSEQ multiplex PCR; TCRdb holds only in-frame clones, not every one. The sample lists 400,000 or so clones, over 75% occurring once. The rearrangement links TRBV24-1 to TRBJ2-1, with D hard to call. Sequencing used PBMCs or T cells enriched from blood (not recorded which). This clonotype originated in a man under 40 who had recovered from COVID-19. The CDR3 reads CATIQIESNEQFF. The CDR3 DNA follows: TGTGCCACCATACAGATAGAGAGCAATGAGCAGTTCTTC.